This T cell receptor (beta chain) was sequenced during a study of control samples from healthy donors and cancer patients. In germline, CDR1 is MNHEY, CDR2 SVGAGI. V was shortened by 0 bases and J by 3 bases, with 11 bases between the two germline ends. The CDR3 is 15 amino acids. Using immunoSEQ multiplex PCR, the repertoire was profiled, and TCRdb retains in-frame clones only, with some absent. The table lists 90,000 to 100,000 clones, less than 90% of them singletons. The chain joins TRBV6-5 to TRBJ1-2; weak D call: TRBD1 (6 bases). The sequenced material came from blood. The receptor comes from a woman aged 70 to 79 in good health. DNA of the CDR3: TGTGCCAGCAGTTACTCTGCGGGGGGCGACTATGGCTACACCTTC. Amino acids: CASSYSAGGDYGYTF.